This TCR beta chain is from a study of shared clonotypes between healthy human individuals. Those who donated were healthy HIV-negative adults, with no recent acute infections or vaccinations reported. TCRdb keeps only in-frame clones here, not all; method: immunoSEQ multiplex PCR. The table lists 850,000 to 1,100,000 clones, roughly 80% of them singletons. The length of the CDR3 is 14 residues. Germline assignment: CDR1 MNHNS and CDR2 SASEGT. The V and J ends lost 3 bases and 2 bases, in that order; junction bases with no gene match: 2. Only one count was recorded for this clone. This chain joins TRBV6-1 and TRBJ2-7, with 9 bases identical to TRBD2. This clonotype was obtained from a man aged 18 to 30 in good health. Some clones in this sample may be carry-over from other donors' samples. The source material was memory CD4+ T cells from PBMCs. The subset denotes: CD45RA-negative fraction. CDR3 sequence reads: CASSDPSGAYEQYF. Written as DNA, the CDR3 is TGTGCCAGCAGTGACCCTAGCGGGGCCTACGAGCAGTACTTC.